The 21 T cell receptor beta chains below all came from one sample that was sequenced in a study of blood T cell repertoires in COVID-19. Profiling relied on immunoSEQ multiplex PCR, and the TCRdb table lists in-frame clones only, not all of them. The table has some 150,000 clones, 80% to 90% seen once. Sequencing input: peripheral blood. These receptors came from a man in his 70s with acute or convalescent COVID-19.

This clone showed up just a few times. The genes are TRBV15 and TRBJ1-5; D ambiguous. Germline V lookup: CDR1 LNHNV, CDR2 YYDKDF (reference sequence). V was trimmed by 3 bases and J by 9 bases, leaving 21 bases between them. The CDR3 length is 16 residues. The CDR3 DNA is TGTGCCACCAGCAGTGGAATAGTTGGAGCCGTTCCGCCCCAGCATTTT. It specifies CATSSGIVGAVPPQHF.

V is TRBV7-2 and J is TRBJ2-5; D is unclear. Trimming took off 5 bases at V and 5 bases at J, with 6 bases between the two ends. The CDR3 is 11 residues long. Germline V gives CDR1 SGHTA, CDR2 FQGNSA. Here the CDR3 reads CASSPGETQYF. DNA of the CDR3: TGTGCCAGCAGCCCCGGGGAGACCCAGTACTTC.

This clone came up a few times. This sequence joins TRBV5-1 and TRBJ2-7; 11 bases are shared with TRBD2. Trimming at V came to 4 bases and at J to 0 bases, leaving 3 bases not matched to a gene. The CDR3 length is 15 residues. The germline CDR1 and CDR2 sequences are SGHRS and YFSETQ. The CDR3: CASSPGLAGSYEQYF. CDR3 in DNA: TGCGCCAGCAGCCCCGGACTAGCGGGCTCCTACGAGCAGTACTTC.

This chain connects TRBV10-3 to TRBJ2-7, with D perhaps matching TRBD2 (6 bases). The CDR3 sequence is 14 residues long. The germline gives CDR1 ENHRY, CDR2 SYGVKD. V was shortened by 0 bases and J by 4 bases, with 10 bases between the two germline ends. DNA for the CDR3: TGTGCCATCAGTGAGTCTTCGGGGGAATACGAGCAGTACTTC. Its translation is CAISESSGEYEQYF.

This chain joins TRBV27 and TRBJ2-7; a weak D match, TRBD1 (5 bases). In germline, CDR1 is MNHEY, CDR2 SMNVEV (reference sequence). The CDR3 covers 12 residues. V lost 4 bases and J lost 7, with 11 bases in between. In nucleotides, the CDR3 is TGTGCCAGCAGTTCCCCGCCAGGGGAGCAGTACTTC. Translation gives CASSSPPGEQYF.

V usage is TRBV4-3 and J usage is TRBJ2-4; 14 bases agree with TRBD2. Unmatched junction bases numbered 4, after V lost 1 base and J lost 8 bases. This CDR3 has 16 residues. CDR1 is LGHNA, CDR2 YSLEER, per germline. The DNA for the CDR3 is TGCGCCAGCAGCCAAGGACTAGCGGGAGGGCCTGACATTCAGTACTTC. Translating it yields CASSQGLAGGPDIQYF.

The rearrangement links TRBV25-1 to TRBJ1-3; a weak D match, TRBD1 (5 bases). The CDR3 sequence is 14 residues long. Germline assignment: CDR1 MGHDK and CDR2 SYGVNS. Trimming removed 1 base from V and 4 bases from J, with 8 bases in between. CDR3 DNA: TGTGCCAGCAGTGAATTTGACAGCGGAAACACCATATATTTT. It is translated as CASSEFDSGNTIYF.

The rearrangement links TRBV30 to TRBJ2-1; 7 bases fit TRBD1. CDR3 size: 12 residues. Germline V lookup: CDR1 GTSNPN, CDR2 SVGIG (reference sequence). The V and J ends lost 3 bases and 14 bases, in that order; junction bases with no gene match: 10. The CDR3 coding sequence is TGTGCCTGGAGGCTGGGTCAGGGGGACAAGTTCTTC. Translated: CAWRLGQGDKFF. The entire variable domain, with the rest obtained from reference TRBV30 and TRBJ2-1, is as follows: SQTIHQWPATLVQPVGSPLSLECTVEGTSNPNLYWYRQAAGRGLQLLFYSVGIGQISSEVPQNLSASRPQDRQFILSSKKLLLSDSGFYLCAWRLGQGDKFFGPGTRLTVL.

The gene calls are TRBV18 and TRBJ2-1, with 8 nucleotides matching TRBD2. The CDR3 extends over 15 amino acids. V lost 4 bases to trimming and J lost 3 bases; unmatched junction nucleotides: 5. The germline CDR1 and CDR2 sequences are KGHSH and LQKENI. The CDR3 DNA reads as TGTGCCAGCTCACGAGCGGGAGCCGGCTACAATGAGCAGTTCTTC. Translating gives CASSRAGAGYNEQFF. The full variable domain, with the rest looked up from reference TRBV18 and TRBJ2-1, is NAGVMQNPRHLVRRRGQEARLRCSPMKGHSHVYWYRQLPEEGLKFMVYLQKENIIDESGMPKERFSAEFPKEGPSILRIQQVVRGDSAAYFCASSRAGAGYNEQFFGPGTRLTVL.

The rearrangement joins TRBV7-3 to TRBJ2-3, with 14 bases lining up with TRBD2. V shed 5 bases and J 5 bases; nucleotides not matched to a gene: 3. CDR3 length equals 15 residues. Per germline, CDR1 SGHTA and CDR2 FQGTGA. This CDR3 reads CASSAGLAGVDTQYF. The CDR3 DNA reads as TGTGCCAGCAGCGCGGGACTAGCGGGAGTAGATACGCAGTATTTT.

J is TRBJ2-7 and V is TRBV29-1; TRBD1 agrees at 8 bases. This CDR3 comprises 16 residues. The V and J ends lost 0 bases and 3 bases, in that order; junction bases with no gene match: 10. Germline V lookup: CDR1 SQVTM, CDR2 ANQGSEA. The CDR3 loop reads CSVEDATGEYGYEQYF. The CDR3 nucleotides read TGCAGCGTTGAAGATGCGACAGGGGAGTACGGCTACGAGCAGTACTTC.

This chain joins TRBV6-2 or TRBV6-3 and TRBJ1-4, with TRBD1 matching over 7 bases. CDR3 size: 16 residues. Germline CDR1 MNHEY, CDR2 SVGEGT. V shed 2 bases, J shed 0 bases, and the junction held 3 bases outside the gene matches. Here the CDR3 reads CASSYVQGTTNEKLFF. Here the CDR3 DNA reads TGTGCCAGCAGTTACGTACAGGGGACAACTAATGAAAAACTGTTTTTT.

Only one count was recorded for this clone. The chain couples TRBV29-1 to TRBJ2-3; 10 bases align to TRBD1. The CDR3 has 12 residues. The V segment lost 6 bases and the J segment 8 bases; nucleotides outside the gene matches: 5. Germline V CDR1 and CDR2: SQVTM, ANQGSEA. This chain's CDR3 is CSVGQGEGTQYF. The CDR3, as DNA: TGCAGCGTCGGACAGGGGGAAGGTACGCAGTATTTT.

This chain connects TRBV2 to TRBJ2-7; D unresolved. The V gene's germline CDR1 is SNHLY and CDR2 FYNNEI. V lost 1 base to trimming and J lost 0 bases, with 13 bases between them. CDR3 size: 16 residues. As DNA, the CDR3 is TGTGCCAGCAGTGAAGGGCCTGGGCGAAGCTCCTACGAGCAGTACTTC. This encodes CASSEGPGRSSYEQYF.

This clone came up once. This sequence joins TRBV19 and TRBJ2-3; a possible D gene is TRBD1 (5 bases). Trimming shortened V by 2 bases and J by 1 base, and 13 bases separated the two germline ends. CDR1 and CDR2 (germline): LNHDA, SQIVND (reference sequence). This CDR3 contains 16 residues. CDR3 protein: CASSITDTTGTDTQYF. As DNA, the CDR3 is TGTGCCAGTAGTATAACCGATACGACAGGCACAGATACGCAGTATTTT.

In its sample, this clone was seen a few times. CDR3 protein: CASSLLQGSTEAFF. The CDR3 DNA follows: TGTGCCAGCAGTTTACTCCAGGGGAGCACTGAAGCTTTCTTT. This chain uses TRBV28 with TRBJ1-1; TRBD1 might be the D (6 bases). Trimming took off 2 bases at V and 4 bases at J, with 11 bases between the two ends. Germline assignment: CDR1 MDHEN and CDR2 SYDVKM. CDR3 length: 14 amino acids.

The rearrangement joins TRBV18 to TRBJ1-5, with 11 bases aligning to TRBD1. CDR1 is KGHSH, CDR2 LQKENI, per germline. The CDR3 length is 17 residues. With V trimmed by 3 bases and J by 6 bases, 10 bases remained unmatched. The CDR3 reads CASSPISGQGAVQPQHF. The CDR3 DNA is TGTGCCAGCTCACCTATATCTGGACAGGGGGCAGTTCAGCCCCAGCATTTT.

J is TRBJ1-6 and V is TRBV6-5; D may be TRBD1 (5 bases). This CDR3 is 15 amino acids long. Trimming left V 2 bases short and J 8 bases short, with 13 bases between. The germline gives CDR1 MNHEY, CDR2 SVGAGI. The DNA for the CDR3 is TGTGCCAGCAGTTACGATGGGGGGATGGATTCACCCCTCCACTTT. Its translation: CASSYDGGMDSPLHF.

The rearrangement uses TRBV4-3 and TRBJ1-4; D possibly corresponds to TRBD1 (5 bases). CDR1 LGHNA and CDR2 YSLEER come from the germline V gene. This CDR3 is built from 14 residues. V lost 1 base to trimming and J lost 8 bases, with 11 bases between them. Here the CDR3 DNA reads TGCGCCAGCAGCCAAGGGCAGGGTCCCGAAAAACTGTTTTTT. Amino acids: CASSQGQGPEKLFF.

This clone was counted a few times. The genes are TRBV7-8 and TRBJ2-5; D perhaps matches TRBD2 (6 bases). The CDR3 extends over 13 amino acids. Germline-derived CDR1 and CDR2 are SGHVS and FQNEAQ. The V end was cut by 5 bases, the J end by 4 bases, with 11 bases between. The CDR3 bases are TGTGCCAGCAGCCCCGTGGGGGGAGAGACCCAGTACTTC. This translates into CASSPVGGETQYF. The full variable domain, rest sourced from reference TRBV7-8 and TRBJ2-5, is GAGVSQSPRYKVAKRGQDVALRCDPISGHVSLFWYQQALGQGPEFLTYFQNEAQLDKSGLPSDRFFAERPEGSVSTLKIQRTQQEDSAVYLCASSPVGGETQYFGPGTRLLVL.

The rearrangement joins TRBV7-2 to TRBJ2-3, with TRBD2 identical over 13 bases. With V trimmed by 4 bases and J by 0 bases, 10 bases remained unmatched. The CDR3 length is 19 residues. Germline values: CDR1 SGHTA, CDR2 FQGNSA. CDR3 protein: CASSSELAGGLSSTDTQYF. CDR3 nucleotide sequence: TGTGCCAGCAGCTCCGAACTAGCGGGAGGGTTATCTAGCACAGATACGCAGTATTTT.